These 21 T cell receptor beta chains were all obtained from the same sample, sequenced in a study of blood T cell repertoires in COVID-19 (dated by TCRdb to 2019 to 2021). Library method: the immunoSEQ multiplex PCR assay. TCRdb took this table from immuneACCESS and kept in-frame rearrangements with V and J called. Such tables lack part of the clones; where checked against another copy, unresolved V genes explain under half of the gap, and the rest is unexplained. This sample is represented by 330,000 or so clones; 92% of them were singletons. The ten most abundant clones make up roughly 20% of the sample. Sequencing was performed on PBMCs or T cells enriched from blood (not recorded which). The source is a woman aged 25 to 39 who had recovered from COVID-19.

The V gene is TRBV6-1, the J gene TRBJ1-5; a possible D gene is TRBD1 (5 bases). The CDR3 totals 17 residues. Germline V gives CDR1 MNHNS, CDR2 SASEGT. With 2 bases removed from V and 5 bases from J, the gap between germline ends came to 19 bases. The CDR3 loop reads CASSEIVGARGYQPQHF. The DNA of the CDR3 is TGTGCCAGCAGTGAAATCGTAGGGGCGCGGGGATATCAGCCCCAGCATTTT.

V gene TRBV28 combines with J gene TRBJ2-7; D is undetermined. Trimming removed 6 bases from V and 3 bases from J, with 9 bases in between. Germline V gene lookup returns CDR1 MDHEN and CDR2 SYDVKM. The CDR3 contains 12 residues. The CDR3 is CASSTFGYEQYF. The CDR3 nucleotides are TGTGCCAGCAGCACGTTCGGCTACGAGCAGTACTTC.

V and J are TRBV5-1 and TRBJ2-7; 11 nucleotides agree with TRBD1. CDR1 is SGHRS, CDR2 YFSETQ, per germline. This CDR3 spans 15 amino acids. The J segment lost 5 bases and the V segment lost 4 bases, leaving 8 bases of the junction unmatched. The CDR3 nucleotides are TGCGCCAGCAGCCTCTATCGGGACAGGGGGGACGAGCAGTACTTC. Its translation: CASSLYRDRGDEQYF.

V usage is TRBV4-1 and J usage is TRBJ2-2, with 15 bases aligning to TRBD2. Unmatched junction bases numbered 2, after V lost 1 base and J lost 5 bases. This CDR3 has 17 residues. Germline loops: CDR1 MGHRA, CDR2 YSYEKL. The CDR3 sequence: CASSQVGLAGGTGELFF. The CDR3 region has the DNA TGCGCCAGCAGCCAAGTCGGACTAGCGGGGGGGACCGGGGAGCTGTTTTTT.

The chain uses TRBV6-5 and TRBJ1-4, with a possible D match to TRBD1 (6 bases). The germline V gene encodes CDR1 MNHEY and CDR2 SVGAGI. CDR3 length: 15 amino acids. Trimming took 7 bases from V and 6 from J, leaving 18 bases between them. DNA of the CDR3: TGTGCCAGCACACGGGAAGGGGGAATTCATGAAAAACTGTTTTTT. This gives the protein CASTREGGIHEKLFF.

In its sample, this clone was seen a few times. The V gene is TRBV12-2, the J gene TRBJ2-1; the D call in the table, TRBD2, was not verified against the DNA. TRBV12-2 is labeled a pseudogene. The CDR3 length is 14 residues. CDR3 in DNA: TGTGCAAGTCGCTTAGAGGAGGGGGGGAATGAGCAGTTCTTC. Its protein is CASRLEEGGNEQFF.

The rearrangement joins TRBV28 to TRBJ2-3; D unclear. V gave up 3 bases and J gave up 6 bases, with 22 bases separating them. Per the germline V gene, CDR1 is MDHEN and CDR2 is SYDVKM. CDR3 length equals 17 residues. The DNA for the CDR3 is TGTGCCAGCAGTTTTGGTTCTCGTTACAGTTTCACGGATACGCAGTATTTT. Residues: CASSFGSRYSFTDTQYF. Looking up the rest from reference TRBV28 and TRBJ2-3 gives the full variable domain: DVKVTQSSRYLVKRTGEKVFLECVQDMDHENMFWYRQDPGLGLRLIYFSYDVKMKEKGDIPEGYSVSREKKERFSLILESASTNQTSMYLCASSFGSRYSFTDTQYFGPGTRLTVL.

The gene calls are TRBV11-2 and TRBJ2-1; D not resolved. V was trimmed by 1 base and J by 0 bases, leaving 7 bases between them. This CDR3 has 15 amino acids. Per germline, CDR1 SGHAT and CDR2 FQNNGV. The CDR3 loop is CASSLGATSYNEQFF. The CDR3 DNA reads as TGTGCCAGCAGCTTAGGGGCTACCTCCTACAATGAGCAGTTCTTC.

This chain joins TRBV6-2 or TRBV6-3 and TRBJ1-3, with 7 bases lining up with TRBD1. V lost 6 bases and J lost 0; bases outside the gene matches: 8. Germline loops: CDR1 MNHEY, CDR2 SVGEGT. There are 16 residues in the CDR3. The CDR3 region is CASSTTGTVSGNTIYF. The CDR3 nucleotides are TGTGCCAGCAGCACAACCGGGACAGTCTCTGGAAACACCATATATTTT.

In regard to this clone: This CDR3 is also generated by other DNA sequences in the sample. The rearrangement uses TRBV7-8 and TRBJ2-2; 9 bases map to TRBD1. Trimming took 5 bases from V and 6 from J; bases not matched to a gene: 4. There are 14 residues in the CDR3. Germline V gene sequence: CDR1 SGHVS, CDR2 FQNEAQ. CDR3 nucleotides: TGTGCCAGCAGCCCTAGACAGGGGGCCGGGGAGCTGTTTTTT. This gives the protein CASSPRQGAGELFF.

In its sample, this clone was seen once. This chain links TRBV4-3 with TRBJ1-2; D uncertain. V shed 4 bases and J shed 1 base, with 13 bases lying between them. Germline CDR1 and CDR2: LGHNA and YSLEER. There are 15 residues in the CDR3. The CDR3 DNA is TGCGCCAGCAGCCGGTCCACAGTCGGTAACTATGGCTACACCTTC. Residues: CASSRSTVGNYGYTF.

CDR3 region: CASSSRETQYF. The CDR3 coding sequence is TGTGCCAGCAGCTCCCGAGAGACCCAGTACTTC. The chain recombines TRBV7-9 with TRBJ2-5; D uncertain. Per the germline V gene, CDR1 is SEHNR and CDR2 is FQNEAQ (reference sequence). V shed 4 bases and J shed 4 bases, with 4 bases lying between them. The CDR3 length is 11 residues.

The chain links TRBV7-2 to TRBJ1-2; a possible D gene is TRBD1 (5 bases). The ends were cut back, 2 bases at V and 3 bases at J, with 19 bases in the middle. The CDR3 length is 17 residues. Germline loops: CDR1 SGHTA, CDR2 FQGNSA. DNA for the CDR3: TGTGCCAGCAGCTTACTAGTGGGGGGTGGTTCCGACTATGGCTACACCTTC. This gives the protein CASSLLVGGGSDYGYTF.

The V and J genes are TRBV6-4 and TRBJ1-6, with D perhaps TRBD1 (6 bases). Germline V gives CDR1 MRHNA, CDR2 SNTAGT. CDR3 size: 18 residues. V lost 0 bases and J 11 bases, leaving 23 bases between the germline ends. The CDR3 reads CASSDSKGEGIDNPPLHF. The CDR3 bases are TGTGCCAGCAGTGACTCCAAGGGGGAGGGGATAGACAATCCACCCCTCCACTTT.

This clone was counted only a few times. V gene TRBV9 combines with J gene TRBJ2-7; TRBD1 matches 7 bases. Germline CDR1 reads SGDLS; CDR2 reads YYNGEE. The CDR3 runs to 13 residues. V shed 2 bases, J shed 5 bases, and the junction held 4 bases outside the gene matches. In DNA, the CDR3 is TGTGCCAGCAGCGTTCGGACAGGCCACGAGCAGTACTTC. It encodes CASSVRTGHEQYF.

The rearrangement uses TRBV12-3 or TRBV12-4 and TRBJ1-5, with TRBD1 identical over 7 bases. Trimming removed 5 bases from V and 8 bases from J; junction bases left unmatched: 3. This CDR3 spans 12 amino acids. CDR3 coding DNA: TGTGCCAGCAGTAGGACAGGAGAGCCCCAGCATTTT. This encodes CASSRTGEPQHF.

Of note for this clone: The germline gene is not matched at one end of the junction; a read error may be the cause. The J gene is TRBJ2-2, the V gene TRBV7-7; 7 nucleotides match TRBD2. This CDR3 comprises 15 residues. CDR1 and CDR2 from the germline V gene are SSHAT and FNYEAQ (reference sequence). The CDR3 DNA follows: TGTGCTAGCAGCCCTAGATGGGGGGGCACCGGGGAGCTGTTTTTT. Translating gives CASSPRWGGTGELFF.

The chain combines TRBV5-1 with TRBJ1-6, with D unclear. This CDR3 is 14 amino acids long. The V and J ends lost 0 bases and 9 bases respectively, with 10 bases between them. Germline lookup yields CDR1 SGHRS and CDR2 YFSETQ. DNA of the CDR3: TGCGCCAGCAGCTTGGACGATCTTAGTTCACCCCTCCACTTT. This encodes CASSLDDLSSPLHF. Looking up the rest from reference TRBV5-1 and TRBJ1-6 gives the full variable domain: KAGVTQTPRYLIKTRGQQVTLSCSPISGHRSVSWYQQTPGQGLQFLFEYFSETQRNKGNFPGRFSGRQFSNSRSEMNVSTLELGDSALYLCASSLDDLSSPLHFGNGTRLTVT.

The gene calls are TRBV14 and TRBJ1-2; D remains ambiguous. V was pared by 4 bases and J by 2 bases, with 11 bases between. Germline V gene data show CDR1 as SGHDN and CDR2 as FVKESK. The CDR3 consists of 14 residues. This chain's CDR3 is CASSRPPRNYGYTF. The CDR3 DNA follows: TGTGCCAGCAGCCGCCCTCCGAGGAACTATGGCTACACCTTC.

The chain has TRBV19 and TRBJ2-1; 8 nucleotides line up with TRBD1. Unmatched junction bases numbered 5, after V lost 7 bases and J lost 12 bases. The CDR3 totals 11 residues. CDR1 LNHDA and CDR2 SQIVND come from the germline V gene (reference sequence). The CDR3 nucleotides read TGTGCCAGTACGGACAGGGCCCGGCAGTTCTTC. This gives the protein CASTDRARQFF.

The rearrangement links TRBV10-3 to TRBJ1-1; 12 nucleotides match TRBD1. The V segment lost 5 bases and the J segment 4 bases; nucleotides outside the gene matches: 8. There are 16 residues in the CDR3. The germline V gene encodes CDR1 ENHRY and CDR2 SYGVKD. CDR3 nucleotide sequence: TGTGCCATCAGTCATAGGGGACAGGGGGCCGGCACTGAAGCTTTCTTT. It encodes CAISHRGQGAGTEAFF.